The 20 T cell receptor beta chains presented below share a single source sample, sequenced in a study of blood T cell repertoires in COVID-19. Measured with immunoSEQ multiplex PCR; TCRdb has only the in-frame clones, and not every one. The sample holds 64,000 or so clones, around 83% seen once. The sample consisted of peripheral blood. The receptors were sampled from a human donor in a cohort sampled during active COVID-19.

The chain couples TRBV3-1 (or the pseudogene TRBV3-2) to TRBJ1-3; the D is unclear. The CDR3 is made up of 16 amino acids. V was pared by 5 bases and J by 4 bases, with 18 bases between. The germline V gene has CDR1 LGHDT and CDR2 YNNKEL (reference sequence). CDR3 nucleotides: TGTGCCAGCAGCTCGGGAGCTACTTCGGTGGGAAACACCATATATTTT. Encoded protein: CASSSGATSVGNTIYF.

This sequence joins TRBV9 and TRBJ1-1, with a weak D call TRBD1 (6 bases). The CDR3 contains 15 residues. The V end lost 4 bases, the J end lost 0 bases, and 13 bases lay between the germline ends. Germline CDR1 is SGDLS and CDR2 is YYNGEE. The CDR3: CASSTHRVMNTEAFF. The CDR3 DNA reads TGTGCCAGCAGCACACACAGGGTTATGAACACTGAAGCTTTCTTT.

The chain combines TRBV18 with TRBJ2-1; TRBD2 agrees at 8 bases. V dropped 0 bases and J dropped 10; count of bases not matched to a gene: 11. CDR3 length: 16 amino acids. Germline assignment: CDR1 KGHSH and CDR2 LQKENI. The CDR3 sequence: CASSPPGAGGVGEQFF. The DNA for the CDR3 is TGTGCCAGCTCACCACCCGGCGCGGGGGGTGTCGGAGAGCAGTTCTTC.

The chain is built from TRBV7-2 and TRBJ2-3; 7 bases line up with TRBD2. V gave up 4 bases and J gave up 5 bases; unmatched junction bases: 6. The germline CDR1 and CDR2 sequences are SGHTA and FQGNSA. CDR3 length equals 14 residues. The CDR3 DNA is TGTGCCAGCAGCTCCAGACTAGCAAGAGATACGCAGTATTTT. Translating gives CASSSRLARDTQYF.

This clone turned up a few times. The CDR3 DNA reads TGTGCCAGCAGTTCGCAGGGCGGAAGCAATCAGCCCCAGCATTTT. It encodes CASSSQGGSNQPQHF. The rearrangement links TRBV27 to TRBJ1-5; tentatively, D is TRBD1 (5 bases). Trimming took 4 bases from V and 1 from J, leaving 11 bases between them. The CDR3 is 15 residues long. Germline CDR1 reads MNHEY; CDR2 reads SMNVEV (reference sequence).

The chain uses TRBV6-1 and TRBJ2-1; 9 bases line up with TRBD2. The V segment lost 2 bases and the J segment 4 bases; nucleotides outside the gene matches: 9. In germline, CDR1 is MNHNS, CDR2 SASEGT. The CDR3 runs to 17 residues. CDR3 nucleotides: TGTGCCAGCAGTGAATGGTTTATTGCGGGGGGGTACAATGAGCAGTTCTTC. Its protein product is CASSEWFIAGGYNEQFF.

In DNA form, the CDR3 reads TGTGCCAGCAGTTCGGGCAGGGGCAATCAGCCCCAGCATTTT. It codes for CASSSGRGNQPQHF. V usage is TRBV27 and J usage is TRBJ1-5; D is perhaps TRBD1 (5 bases). Trimming took 4 bases from V and 2 from J, leaving 9 bases between them. Germline CDR1 reads MNHEY; CDR2 reads SMNVEV (reference sequence). This CDR3 region has 14 residues.

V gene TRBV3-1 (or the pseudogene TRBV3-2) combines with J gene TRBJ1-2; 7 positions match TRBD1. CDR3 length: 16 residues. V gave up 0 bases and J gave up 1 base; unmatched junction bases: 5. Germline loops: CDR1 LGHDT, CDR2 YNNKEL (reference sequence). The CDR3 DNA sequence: TGTGCCAGCAGCCAAGAAGGCAGGGGGTATAACTATGGCTACACCTTC. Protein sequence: CASSQEGRGYNYGYTF.

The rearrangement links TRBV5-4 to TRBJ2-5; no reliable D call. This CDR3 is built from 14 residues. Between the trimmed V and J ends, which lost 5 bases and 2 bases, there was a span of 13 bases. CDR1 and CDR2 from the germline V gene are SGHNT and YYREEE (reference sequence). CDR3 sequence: CASSSGAAQETQYF. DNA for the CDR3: TGTGCCAGCAGTTCCGGAGCCGCGCAAGAGACCCAGTACTTC.

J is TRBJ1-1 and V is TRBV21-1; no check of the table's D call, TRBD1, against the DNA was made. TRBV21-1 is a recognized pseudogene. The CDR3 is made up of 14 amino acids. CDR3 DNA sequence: TGTGCCAGCACCTCCACAGGGGAAGGCACTGAAGCTTTCTTT. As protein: CASTSTGEGTEAFF.

The CDR3 region is CASRPIQGVIGNTEAFF. The DNA for the CDR3 is TGCGCCAGCAGACCTATACAGGGCGTCATAGGGAACACTGAAGCTTTCTTT. The chain joins TRBV4-1 to TRBJ1-1; D is perhaps TRBD1 (6 bases). With 6 bases removed from V and 1 base from J, the gap between germline ends came to 21 bases. The germline V gene has CDR1 MGHRA and CDR2 YSYEKL. The CDR3 loop spans 17 amino acids.

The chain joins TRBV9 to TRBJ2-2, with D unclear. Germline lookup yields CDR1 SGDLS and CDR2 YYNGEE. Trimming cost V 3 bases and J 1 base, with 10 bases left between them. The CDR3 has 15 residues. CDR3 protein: CASSDRHLNTGELFF. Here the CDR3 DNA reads TGTGCCAGCAGCGACCGACACTTGAACACCGGGGAGCTGTTTTTT.

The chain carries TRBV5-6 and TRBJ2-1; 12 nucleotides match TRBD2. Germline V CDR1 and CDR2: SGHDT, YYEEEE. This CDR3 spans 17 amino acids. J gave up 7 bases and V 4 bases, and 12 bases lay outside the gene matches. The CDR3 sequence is CASSPPTSGGRKNEQFF. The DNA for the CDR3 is TGTGCCAGCAGCCCCCCGACTAGCGGGGGAAGAAAGAATGAGCAGTTCTTC.

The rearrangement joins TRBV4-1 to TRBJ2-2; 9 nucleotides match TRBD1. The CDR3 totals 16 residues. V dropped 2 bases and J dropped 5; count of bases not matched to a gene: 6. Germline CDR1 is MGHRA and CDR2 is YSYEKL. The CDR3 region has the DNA TGCGCCAGCAGCCAATACAGGGGGCGCCTAACCGGGGAGCTGTTTTTT. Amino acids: CASSQYRGRLTGELFF.

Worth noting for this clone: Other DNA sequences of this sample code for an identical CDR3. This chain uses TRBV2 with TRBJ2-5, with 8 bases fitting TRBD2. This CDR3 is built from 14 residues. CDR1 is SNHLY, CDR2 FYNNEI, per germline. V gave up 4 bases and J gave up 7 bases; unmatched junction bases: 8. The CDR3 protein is CASSGGRGAATQYF. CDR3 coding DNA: TGTGCCAGCAGTGGGGGGCGGGGGGCGGCGACCCAGTACTTC.

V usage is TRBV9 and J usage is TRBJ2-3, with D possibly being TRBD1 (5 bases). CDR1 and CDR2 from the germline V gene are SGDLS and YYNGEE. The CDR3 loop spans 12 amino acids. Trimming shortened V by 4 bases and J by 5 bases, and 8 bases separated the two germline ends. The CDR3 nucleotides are TGTGCCAGCAGCACAACAGGAGATACGCAGTATTTT. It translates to CASSTTGDTQYF. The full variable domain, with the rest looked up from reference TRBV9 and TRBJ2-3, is DSGVTQTPKHLITATGQRVTLRCSPRSGDLSVYWYQQSLDQGLQFLIQYYNGEERAKGNILERFSAQQFPDLHSELNLSSLELGDSALYFCASSTTGDTQYFGPGTRLTVL.

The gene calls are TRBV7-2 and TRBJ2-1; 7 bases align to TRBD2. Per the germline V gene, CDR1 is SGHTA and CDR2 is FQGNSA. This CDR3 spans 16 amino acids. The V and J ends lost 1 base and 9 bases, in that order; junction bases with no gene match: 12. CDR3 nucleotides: TGTGCCAGCAGCTTAGGTCGGCGGGGGTCGGAGAGTGAGCAGTTCTTC. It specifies CASSLGRRGSESEQFF.

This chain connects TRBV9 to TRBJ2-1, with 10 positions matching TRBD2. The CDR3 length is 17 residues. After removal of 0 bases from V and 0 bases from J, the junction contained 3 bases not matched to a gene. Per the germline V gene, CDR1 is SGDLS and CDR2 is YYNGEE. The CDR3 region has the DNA TGTGCCAGCAGCGTAGGACTAGCGGGCCTCTCCTACAATGAGCAGTTCTTC. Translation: CASSVGLAGLSYNEQFF.

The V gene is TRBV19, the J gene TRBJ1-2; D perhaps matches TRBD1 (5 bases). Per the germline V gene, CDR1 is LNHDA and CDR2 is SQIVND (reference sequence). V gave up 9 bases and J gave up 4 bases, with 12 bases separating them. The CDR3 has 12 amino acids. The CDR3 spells CASRQYSYGYTF. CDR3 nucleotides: TGTGCCAGCAGACAGTACTCCTATGGCTACACCTTC.

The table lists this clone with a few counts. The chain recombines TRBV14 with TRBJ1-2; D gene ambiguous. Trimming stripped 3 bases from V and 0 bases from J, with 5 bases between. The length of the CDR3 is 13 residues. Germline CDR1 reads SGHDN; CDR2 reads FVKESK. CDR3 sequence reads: CASSQAANYGYTF. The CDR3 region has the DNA TGTGCCAGCAGCCAGGCGGCTAACTATGGCTACACCTTC.